A selection of T cell receptor beta chains follows, all from one sample in a study of cytomegalovirus exposure and HLA in healthy donors. TCRdb keeps only in-frame clones here, not all; method: immunoSEQ multiplex PCR. The sample consists of over 150,000 clones, 70% to 75% of them appearing once. Sample: PBMCs. The receptors derive from a male donor in good health and CMV-seronegative. Each CDR3 is given with its conserved first and last residue. The D gene is left open where the match is weak. Size values are once, few and many counts, or a class for expanded clones, and some rows have none.

v_call,d_call,clone_size,j_call,cdr3_nt,cdr3_aa
TRBV9,-,once,TRBJ2-3,TGTGCCAGCAGCCCCCGGGGAGATACGCAGTATTTT,CASSPRGDTQYF
TRBV28,-,-,TRBJ1-5,TGTGCCAGCAGAGGGAGGCGGTTTAATCAGCCCCAGCATTTT,CASRGRRFNQPQHF
TRBV10-3,-,-,TRBJ1-5,TGTGCCATCGGGCAGGGGAGTAATCAGCCCCAGCATTTT,CAIGQGSNQPQHF
TRBV28,-,-,TRBJ2-2,TGTGCCAGCGCAAACTTGAACACCGGGGAGCTGTTTTTT,CASANLNTGELFF
TRBV4-2,-,-,TRBJ1-3,TGTGCCAGCAGCCAAGATGGGAGTTCTGTTGGAAACACCATATATTTT,CASSQDGSSVGNTIYF
TRBV28,-,-,TRBJ1-5,TGTGCCAGCAGTCCCTCAGGGGCCTCACCCTCATGGGGCAATCAGCCCCAGCATTTT,CASSPSGASPSWGNQPQHF
TRBV9,-,-,TRBJ1-2,TGTGCCAGCAGCGGCGAGAATGGCTACACCTTC,CASSGENGYTF
TRBV19,-,-,TRBJ2-1,TGTGCCAGTAGTGAACAGGGCACCTACAATGAGCAGTTCTTC,CASSEQGTYNEQFF
TRBV28,TRBD1,-,TRBJ1-4,TGTGCCAGCAGTTCCGTCGCCGGGACAGGGAATGGGAAACTGTTTTTT,CASSSVAGTGNGKLFF
TRBV7-2,-,-,TRBJ1-1,TGTGCCAGCAGCTCCGACACCACAGGCACTGAAGCTTTCTTT,CASSSDTTGTEAFF
TRBV6-1,-,-,TRBJ2-6,TGTGCCAGCCTTTTTGCTGGGGCCAACGTCCTGACTTTC,CASLFAGANVLTF
TRBV20-1,-,-,TRBJ2-1,TGCAGTGCTTACCGGGACTCCCATCTCTTC,CSAYRDSHLF
TRBV6-5,TRBD1,-,TRBJ1-1,TGTGCCAGCAGTTACTCCAGGACAGGGTTCACTGAAGCTTTCTTT,CASSYSRTGFTEAFF
TRBV29-1,-,-,TRBJ1-2,TGCAGCGCATGGGGGGGGGACTCCTATGGCTACACCTTC,CSAWGGDSYGYTF
TRBV28,TRBD1,few,TRBJ2-1,TGTGCCAGCAGTCCTACCGGGACAGCGGACCATGAGCAGTTCTTC,CASSPTGTADHEQFF
TRBV28,TRBD1,-,TRBJ2-2,TGTGCCAGCAGGTCCGGGACAGGGGGCACCGGGGAGCTGTTTTTT,CASRSGTGGTGELFF
TRBV30,-,-,TRBJ1-5,TGTGCCTGGAGTCTCAGGGTAGGCAATCAGCCCCAGCATTTT,CAWSLRVGNQPQHF
TRBV5-4,-,-,TRBJ2-1,TGTGCCAGCAGCCCTGGGAGGAACACCAATGAGCAGTTCTTC,CASSPGRNTNEQFF
TRBV1,-,-,TRBJ2-2,TGCACCAGCAGCCAAGGACAAGCCGGGGAGCTGTTTTTT,CTSSQGQAGELFF
TRBV19,TRBD1,-,TRBJ1-5,TGTGCCAGTACCCTAGGGGGCCCCCGGGGCGATCAGCCCCAGCATTTT,CASTLGGPRGDQPQHF
TRBV5-4,TRBD1,-,TRBJ1-3,TGTGCCAGCAGCTTGAGGACAGGGAGTGGAAACACCATATATTTT,CASSLRTGSGNTIYF
TRBV6-6,-,-,TRBJ2-1,TGTGCCAGCAGGTCCGTCCGGGACTCCTACAATGAGCAGTTCTTC,CASRSVRDSYNEQFF
TRBV19,-,-,TRBJ2-2,TGTGCCAGTAGTATCACAGGGAACGGGGAGCTGTTTTTT,CASSITGNGELFF
TRBV5-1,TRBD1,-,TRBJ2-1,TGCGCCAGCAGCATCCAGGGGGCCGAAGAGCAGTTCTTC,CASSIQGAEEQFF
TRBV30,TRBD1,few,TRBJ1-5,TGTGCCTGGAGTCTGGGACAGGGGACTCAGCCCCAGCATTTT,CAWSLGQGTQPQHF
TRBV9,-,few,TRBJ2-1,TGTGCCAGCAGCGTAGCGAGTTCGTCCTACAATGAGCAGTTCTTC,CASSVASSSYNEQFF
TRBV6-1,TRBD1,-,TRBJ1-3,TGTGCCAGCAAGGAGGGGGCCTCTGGAAACACCATATATTTT,CASKEGASGNTIYF
TRBV30,TRBD2,once,TRBJ2-1,TGTGCCTGGGAGGCGGGAGGGGCGAACAATGAGCAGTTCTTC,CAWEAGGANNEQFF
TRBV10-3,-,-,TRBJ1-3,TGTGCCATCAGGCCAGACAGACAGATTAGCTCTGGAAACACCATATATTTT,CAIRPDRQISSGNTIYF
TRBV7-9,-,-,TRBJ2-7,TGTGCCAGCAGCTTAATGTTTGGCGGAAGACGACGCGAGCAGTACTTC,CASSLMFGGRRREQYF
TRBV28,TRBD1,-,TRBJ1-5,TGTGCCAGCAAGCCAGGGGGCGTGGGTCAGCCCCAGCATTTT,CASKPGGVGQPQHF
TRBV4-1,-,-,TRBJ1-5,TGCGCCAGCAGCCAAGGGCCACCAAATCAGCCCCAGCATTTT,CASSQGPPNQPQHF
TRBV28,TRBD2,-,TRBJ2-1,TGTGCCAGCAGTAAAGGGACTAGCGGGAGCAATGAGCAGTTCTTC,CASSKGTSGSNEQFF
TRBV2,-,-,TRBJ1-5,TGTGCCAGCAGTGAAGCGCGGAGGGATCAGCCCCAGCATTTT,CASSEARRDQPQHF
TRBV11-3,-,-,TRBJ2-1,TGTGCCAGCAGCTTACGACAGACAGGAATAGAAGAGCAGTTCTTC,CASSLRQTGIEEQFF
TRBV2,TRBD1,-,TRBJ2-7,TGTGCCAGCAGTCGCGCCGGGACAGGGATCGACGAGCAGTACTTC,CASSRAGTGIDEQYF
TRBV29-1,-,-,TRBJ1-5,TGCAGCGTTGCAGGAGGGTTCAATCAGCCCCAGCATTTT,CSVAGGFNQPQHF
TRBV6-4,TRBD1,-,TRBJ2-5,TGTGCCAGCAGTGACAGGGACAGACTACAGGAGCAGTACTTC,CASSDRDRLQEQYF
TRBV19,-,-,TRBJ1-5,TGTGCCAGCCTGGACTGGAATCAGCCCCAGCATTTT,CASLDWNQPQHF
TRBV2,TRBD2,few,TRBJ2-3,TGTGCCAGTGGCGGGGGACCACAGTATTTT,CASGGGPQYF
TRBV28,-,-,TRBJ1-2,TGTGCCAGCACTTCAGACAGTTACTATGGCTACACCTTC,CASTSDSYYGYTF
TRBV2,-,-,TRBJ2-7,TGTGCCAGCAGGACGCGGGTTTCTTCCTACGAGCAGTACTTC,CASRTRVSSYEQYF
TRBV4-1,-,-,TRBJ2-1,TGCGCCAGCAGCCCCCCAGAGCGGTACAATGAGCAGTTCTTC,CASSPPERYNEQFF
TRBV7-3,TRBD2,few,TRBJ2-1,TGTGCCAGCAGCCCCGGGAGGGGGAGTGAGCAGTTCTTC,CASSPGRGSEQFF
TRBV9,-,once,TRBJ2-1,TGTGCCAGCAGCGGTAGCAATGAGCAGTTCTTC,CASSGSNEQFF
TRBV6-5,-,-,TRBJ1-1,TGTGCCAGCAGTTACTCGTTCGGTTCGGGCACTGAAGCTTTCTTT,CASSYSFGSGTEAFF
TRBV28,TRBD1,-,TRBJ1-2,TGTGCCAGCACAGCACCGGGACAGGGGGCCCGTGGCTACACCTTC,CASTAPGQGARGYTF
TRBV6-5,-,few,TRBJ1-2,TGTGCCAGCAGTTCTCAGGGAATGAATGGCTACACCTTC,CASSSQGMNGYTF
TRBV2,TRBD2,-,TRBJ2-1,TGTGCCTCACAGACTAGCGGGAAAGGTAATGAGCAGTTCTTC,CASQTSGKGNEQFF
TRBV4-3,TRBD1,-,TRBJ1-2,TGCGCCAGCAGCCAAGATCTACTTCCGACAGGGGACTATGGCTACACCTTC,CASSQDLLPTGDYGYTF
TRBV5-4,TRBD2,once,TRBJ2-3,TGTGCCAGCAGCTTCGCAGCGGGGGGGCTGGGAGATACGCAGTATTTT,CASSFAAGGLGDTQYF
TRBV20-1,-,once,TRBJ2-7,TGCAGTGCTAGGTCCTGGCACGAGCAGTACTTC,CSARSWHEQYF
TRBV7-3,TRBD1,-,TRBJ2-1,TGTGCCAGCAGCTTATTTCGGACAGGGATTAAGAATGAGCAGTTCTTC,CASSLFRTGIKNEQFF
TRBV12-2,-,once,TRBJ2-1,TGTGCAAGTCGCCAGGGACTAGTCAATGAGCAGTTCTTC,CASRQGLVNEQFF
TRBV29-1,-,-,TRBJ1-1,TGCAGCGTTGTGCAGGGAGGGGACACTGAAGCTTTCTTT,CSVVQGGDTEAFF